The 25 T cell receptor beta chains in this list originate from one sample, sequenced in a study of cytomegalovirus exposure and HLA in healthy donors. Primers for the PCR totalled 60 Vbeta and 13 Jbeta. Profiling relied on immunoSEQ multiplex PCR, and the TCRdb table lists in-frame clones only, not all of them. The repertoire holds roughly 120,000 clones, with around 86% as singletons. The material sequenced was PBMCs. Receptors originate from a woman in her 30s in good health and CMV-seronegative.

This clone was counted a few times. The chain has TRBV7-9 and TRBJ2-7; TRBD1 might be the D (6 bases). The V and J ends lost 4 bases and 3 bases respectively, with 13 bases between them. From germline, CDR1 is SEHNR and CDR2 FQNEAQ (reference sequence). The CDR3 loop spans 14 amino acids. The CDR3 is CASSSNRDFYEQYF. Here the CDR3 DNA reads TGTGCCAGCAGCTCCAACAGGGATTTCTACGAGCAGTACTTC.

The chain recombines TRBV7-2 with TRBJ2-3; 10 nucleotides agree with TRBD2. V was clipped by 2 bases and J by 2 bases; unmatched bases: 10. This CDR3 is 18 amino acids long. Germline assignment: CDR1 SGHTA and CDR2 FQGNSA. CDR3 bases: TGTGCCAGCAGCTTAAGTCCTAGCGGGAGTAGCATCACAGATACGCAGTATTTT. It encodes CASSLSPSGSSITDTQYF.

CDR3 bases: TGTGCCACCCGGGGGACAGGGGGCGCGGAACAGCCCCAGCATTTT. Its translation: CATRGTGGAEQPQHF. The genes are TRBV10-3 and TRBJ1-5, with TRBD1 matching 12 bases. Germline lookup yields CDR1 ENHRY and CDR2 SYGVKD. V was pared by 10 bases and J by 7 bases, with 11 bases of the junction left unmatched. The CDR3 is made up of 15 amino acids.

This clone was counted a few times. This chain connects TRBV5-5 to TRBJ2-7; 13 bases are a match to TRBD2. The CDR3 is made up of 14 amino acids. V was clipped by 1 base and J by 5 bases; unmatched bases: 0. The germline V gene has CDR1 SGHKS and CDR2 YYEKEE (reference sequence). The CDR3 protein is CASSLTSGRDEQYF. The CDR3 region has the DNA TGTGCCAGCAGCTTGACTAGCGGGAGGGACGAGCAGTACTTC. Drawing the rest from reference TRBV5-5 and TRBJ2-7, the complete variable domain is DAGVTQSPTHLIKTRGQQVTLRCSPISGHKSVSWYQQVLGQGPQFIFQYYEKEERGRGNFPDRFSARQFPNYSSELNVNALLLGDSALYLCASSLTSGRDEQYFGPGTRLTVT.

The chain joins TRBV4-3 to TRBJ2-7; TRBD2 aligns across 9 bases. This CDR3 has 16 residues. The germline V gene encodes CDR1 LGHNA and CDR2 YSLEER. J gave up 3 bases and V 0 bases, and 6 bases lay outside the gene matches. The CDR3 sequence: CASSQDSSGNHYEQYF. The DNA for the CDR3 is TGCGCCAGCAGCCAAGATTCTAGCGGGAATCACTACGAGCAGTACTTC.

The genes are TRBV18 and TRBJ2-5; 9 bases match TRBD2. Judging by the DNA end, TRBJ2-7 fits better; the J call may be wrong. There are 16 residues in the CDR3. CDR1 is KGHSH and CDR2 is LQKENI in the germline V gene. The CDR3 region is CASSPVAGVSSYEQYF. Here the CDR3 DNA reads TGTGCCAGCTCACCCGTAGCGGGAGTAAGCTCCTACGAGCAGTACTTC.

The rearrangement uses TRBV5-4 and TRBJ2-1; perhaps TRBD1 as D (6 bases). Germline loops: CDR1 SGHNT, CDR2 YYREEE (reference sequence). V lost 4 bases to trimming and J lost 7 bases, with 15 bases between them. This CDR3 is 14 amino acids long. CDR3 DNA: TGTGCCAGCAGCCCTCATCTAACAGGGAATGAGCAGTTCTTC. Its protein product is CASSPHLTGNEQFF.

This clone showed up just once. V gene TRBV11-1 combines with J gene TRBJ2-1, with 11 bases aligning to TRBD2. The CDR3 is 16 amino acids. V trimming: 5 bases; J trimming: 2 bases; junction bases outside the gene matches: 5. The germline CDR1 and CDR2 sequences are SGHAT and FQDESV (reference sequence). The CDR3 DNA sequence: TGTGCCAGCAGCGCTGGACTAGCGGGTCCCTACAATGAGCAGTTCTTC. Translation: CASSAGLAGPYNEQFF.

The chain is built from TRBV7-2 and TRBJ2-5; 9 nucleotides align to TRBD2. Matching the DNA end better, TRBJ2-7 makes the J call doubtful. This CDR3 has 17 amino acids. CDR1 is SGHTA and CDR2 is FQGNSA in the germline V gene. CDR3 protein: CASSLGPAGGFSYEQYF. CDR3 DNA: TGTGCCAGCAGCTTAGGTCCCGCGGGAGGGTTCTCCTACGAGCAGTACTTC.

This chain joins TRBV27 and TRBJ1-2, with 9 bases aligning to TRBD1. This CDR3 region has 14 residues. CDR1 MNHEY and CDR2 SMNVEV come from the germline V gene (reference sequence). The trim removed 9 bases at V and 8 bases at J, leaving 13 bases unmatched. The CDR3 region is CARADRGTWGGYTF. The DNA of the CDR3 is TGTGCCAGAGCTGACAGGGGGACCTGGGGAGGCTACACCTTC.

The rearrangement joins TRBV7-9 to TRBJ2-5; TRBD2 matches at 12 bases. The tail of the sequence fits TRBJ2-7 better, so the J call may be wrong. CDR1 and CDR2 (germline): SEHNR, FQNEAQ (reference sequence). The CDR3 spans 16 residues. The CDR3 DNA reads TGTGCCAGCAGCTTCCCACTAGCGGGGGGAATCAGCGAGCAGTACTTC. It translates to CASSFPLAGGISEQYF.

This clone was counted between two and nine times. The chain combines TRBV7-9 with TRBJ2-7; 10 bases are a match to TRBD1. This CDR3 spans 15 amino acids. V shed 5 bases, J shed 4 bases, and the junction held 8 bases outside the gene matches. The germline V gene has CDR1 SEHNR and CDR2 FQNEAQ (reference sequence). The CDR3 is CASSPVPGQGYEQYF. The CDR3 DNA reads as TGTGCCAGCAGCCCAGTCCCGGGACAGGGGTACGAGCAGTACTTC. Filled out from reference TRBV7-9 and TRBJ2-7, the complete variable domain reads DTGVSQNPRHKITKRGQNVTFRCDPISEHNRLYWYRQTLGQGPEFLTYFQNEAQLEKSRLLSDRFSAERPKGSFSTLEIQRTEQGDSAMYLCASSPVPGQGYEQYFGPGTRLTVT.

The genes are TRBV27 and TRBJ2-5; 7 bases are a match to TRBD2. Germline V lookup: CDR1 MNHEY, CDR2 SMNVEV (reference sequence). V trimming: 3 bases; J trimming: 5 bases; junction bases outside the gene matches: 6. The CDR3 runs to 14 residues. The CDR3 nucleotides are TGTGCCAGCAGTTTCCAAGCGGGATTCGAGACCCAGTACTTC. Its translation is CASSFQAGFETQYF.

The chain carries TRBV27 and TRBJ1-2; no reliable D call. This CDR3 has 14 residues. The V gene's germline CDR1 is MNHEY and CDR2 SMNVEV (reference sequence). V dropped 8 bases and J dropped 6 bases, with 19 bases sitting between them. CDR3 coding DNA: TGTGCCAGCCGTAGCCCCCCTACCTCCAATGGCTACACCTTC. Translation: CASRSPPTSNGYTF.

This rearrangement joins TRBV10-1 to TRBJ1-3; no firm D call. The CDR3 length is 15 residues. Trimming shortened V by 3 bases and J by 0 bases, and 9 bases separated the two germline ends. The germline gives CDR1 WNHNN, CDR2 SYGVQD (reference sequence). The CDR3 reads CASSEDGSSGNTIYF. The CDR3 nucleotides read TGCGCCAGCAGTGAAGACGGGAGCTCTGGAAACACCATATATTTT.

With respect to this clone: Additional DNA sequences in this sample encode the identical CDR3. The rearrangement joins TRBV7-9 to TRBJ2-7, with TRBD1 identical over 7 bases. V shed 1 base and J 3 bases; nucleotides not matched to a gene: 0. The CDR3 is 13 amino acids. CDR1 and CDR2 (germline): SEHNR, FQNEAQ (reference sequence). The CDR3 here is CASSLDRGYEQYF. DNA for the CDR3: TGTGCCAGCAGCTTAGACAGGGGCTACGAGCAGTACTTC.

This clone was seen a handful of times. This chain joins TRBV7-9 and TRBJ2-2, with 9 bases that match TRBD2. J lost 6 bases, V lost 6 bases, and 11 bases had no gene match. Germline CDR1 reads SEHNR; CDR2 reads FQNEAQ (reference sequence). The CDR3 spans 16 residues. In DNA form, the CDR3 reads TGTGCCAGCAGACTAGGGGCTAGCGGGATTTCCGGGGAGCTGTTTTTT. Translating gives CASRLGASGISGELFF.

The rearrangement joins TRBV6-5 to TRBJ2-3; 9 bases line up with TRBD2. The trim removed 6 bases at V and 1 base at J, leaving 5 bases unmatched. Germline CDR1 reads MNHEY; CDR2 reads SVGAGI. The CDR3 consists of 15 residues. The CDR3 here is CASSLGLAGTDTQYF. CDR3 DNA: TGTGCCAGCAGCCTGGGACTAGCTGGCACAGATACGCAGTATTTT.

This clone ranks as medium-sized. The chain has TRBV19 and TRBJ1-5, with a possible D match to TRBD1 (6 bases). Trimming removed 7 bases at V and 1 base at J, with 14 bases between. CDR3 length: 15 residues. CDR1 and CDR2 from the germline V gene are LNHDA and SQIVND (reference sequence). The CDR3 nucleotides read TGTGCCAGTAAGTTCAGGGGAGGGAGCAATCAGCCCCAGCATTTT. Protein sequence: CASKFRGGSNQPQHF.

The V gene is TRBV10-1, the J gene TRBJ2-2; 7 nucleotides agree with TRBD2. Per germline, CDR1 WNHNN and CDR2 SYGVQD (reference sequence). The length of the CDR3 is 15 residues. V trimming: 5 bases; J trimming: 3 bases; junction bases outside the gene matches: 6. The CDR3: CASSPRAGDTGELFF. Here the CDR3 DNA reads TGCGCCAGCAGTCCTCGCGCGGGGGACACCGGGGAGCTGTTTTTT.

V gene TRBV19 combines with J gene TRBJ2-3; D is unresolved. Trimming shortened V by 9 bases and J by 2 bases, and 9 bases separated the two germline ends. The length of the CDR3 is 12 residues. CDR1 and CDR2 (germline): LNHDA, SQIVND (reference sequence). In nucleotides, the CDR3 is TGTGCCAGGGTAAAACACACAGATACGCAGTATTTT. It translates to CARVKHTDTQYF.

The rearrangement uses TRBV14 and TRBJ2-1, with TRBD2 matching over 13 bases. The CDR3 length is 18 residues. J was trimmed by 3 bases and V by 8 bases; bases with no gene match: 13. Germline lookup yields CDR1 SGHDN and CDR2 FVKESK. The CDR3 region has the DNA TGTGCCAGCGCACGCGGGACTAGCGGGATAATGGGCTACAATGAGCAGTTCTTC. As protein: CASARGTSGIMGYNEQFF.

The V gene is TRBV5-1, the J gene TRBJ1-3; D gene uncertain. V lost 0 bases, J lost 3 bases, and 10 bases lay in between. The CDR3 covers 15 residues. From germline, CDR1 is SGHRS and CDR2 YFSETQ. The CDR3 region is CASSLGRNLGNTIYF. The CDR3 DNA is TGCGCCAGCAGCTTGGGCAGAAACCTTGGAAACACCATATATTTT.

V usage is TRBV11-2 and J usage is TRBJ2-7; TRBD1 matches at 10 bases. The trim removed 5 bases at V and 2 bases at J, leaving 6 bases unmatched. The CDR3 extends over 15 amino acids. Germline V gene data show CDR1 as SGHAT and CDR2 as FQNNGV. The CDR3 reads CASSRRTGGTYEQYF. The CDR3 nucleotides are TGTGCCAGCAGCCGCCGGACAGGGGGGACCTACGAGCAGTACTTC.

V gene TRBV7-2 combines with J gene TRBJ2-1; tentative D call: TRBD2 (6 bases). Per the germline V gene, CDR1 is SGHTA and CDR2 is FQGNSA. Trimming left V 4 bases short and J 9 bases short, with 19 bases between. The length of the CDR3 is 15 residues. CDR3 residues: CASSWGTPGIGEQFF. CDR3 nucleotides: TGTGCCAGCAGCTGGGGGACTCCCGGAATTGGTGAGCAGTTCTTC.